This is a list of T cell receptor beta chains from one sample in a study of blood T cell repertoires in COVID-19. The repertoire was sequenced with immunoSEQ multiplex PCR; TCRdb's copy has only in-frame clones and lacks some. Among 200,000 to 250,000 clones listed, more than 70% were seen once. The specimen was PBMCs or T cells enriched from blood (not recorded which). The receptors were sampled from a man aged 25-45 years with acute COVID-19. Both conserved end residues are part of each CDR3. The order of the fields is clone size, J gene, D gene, V gene, CDR3 DNA, CDR3 protein. The D gene is left open where the match is weak. A row's size may be missing; if present it is once, few, many or a size class.

-,TRBJ2-5,TRBD1,TRBV4-2,TGTGCCAGCAGCCAGGGACAGGTACAAGAGACCCAGTACTTC,CASSQGQVQETQYF
-,TRBJ2-7,-,TRBV21-1,TGTGCCAGCAGCAAAAGGACAGGGGGCTACGAGCAGTACTTC,CASSKRTGGYEQYF
-,TRBJ2-1,TRBD2,TRBV4-1,TGCGCCAGCAGCCAGGGCGGGGGGACGAACAATGAGCAGTTCTTC,CASSQGGGTNNEQFF
once,TRBJ2-3,TRBD2,TRBV5-1,TGCGCCAGCAGCTTGTCCCTGACTAGCGGGGGGATGGGGACGCAGTATTTT,CASSLSLTSGGMGTQYF
-,TRBJ2-3,-,TRBV29-1,TGCAGCGTAAATCCCCAGGGGAGCACAGATACGCAGTATTTT,CSVNPQGSTDTQYF
-,TRBJ2-7,TRBD2,TRBV24-1,TGTGCCACCAGTGATGGGGGGGTCGGGAACGAGCAGTACTTC,CATSDGGVGNEQYF
-,TRBJ1-1,-,TRBV19,TGTGCCAGTAGTATAGATCTCGGGGGGGGCACTGAAGCTTTCTTT,CASSIDLGGGTEAFF
many,TRBJ1-2,-,TRBV10-2,TGCGCCAGCAAACTCTCTGGAGGGTCCTATGGCTACACCTTC,CASKLSGGSYGYTF
few,TRBJ2-3,-,TRBV11-2,TGTGCCAGCAGCTCCTCAGGGGTAAGCACAGATACGCAGTATTTT,CASSSSGVSTDTQYF
-,TRBJ1-3,TRBD1,TRBV4-1,TGCGCCAGCAGCCACCTGGGACAGGCTGGAAACACCATATATTTT,CASSHLGQAGNTIYF
-,TRBJ1-6,TRBD1,TRBV2,TGTGCCAGCAGTCGGGACAGAAATTCACCCCTCCACTTT,CASSRDRNSPLHF
few,TRBJ1-3,TRBD1,TRBV7-3,TGTGCCAGCAGTACAGGGGGGTCTGGAAACACCATATATTTT,CASSTGGSGNTIYF
-,TRBJ2-7,TRBD1,TRBV12-5,TGTGCTAGTGGCCGGACAGGGTCGACCTACGAGCAGTACTTC,CASGRTGSTYEQYF
-,TRBJ2-2,TRBD2,TRBV7-3,TGTGCCAGCAGCTTACTAGCGGGGGGAGCTGTGGGCACCGGGGAGCTGTTTTTT,CASSLLAGGAVGTGELFF
-,TRBJ2-6,TRBD1,TRBV27,TGTGCCAGCAGTGAGCCGGGACAGCCTGACTCTGGGGCCAACGTCCTGACTTTC,CASSEPGQPDSGANVLTF
-,TRBJ1-2,-,TRBV30,TGTGCCTGGAGTGTACGAGCCTCCTCCGACTACACCTTC,CAWSVRASSDYTF
-,TRBJ2-3,-,TRBV6-1,TGTGCCAGCAGCAGGAGGTGGGGGGGCCAGGATACGCAGTATTTT,CASSRRWGGQDTQYF
-,TRBJ1-1,-,TRBV6-4,TGTGCCAGCAGGCGCACTGAAGCTTTCTTT,CASRRTEAFF
-,TRBJ2-5,TRBD2,TRBV7-2,TGTGCCAGCAGCCCGACTAGCGGGGGGGAGACCCAGTACTTC,CASSPTSGGETQYF
-,TRBJ1-1,-,TRBV3-1/TRBV3-2,TGTGCCAGCAGCCAAGTTAGCTCGAACACTGAAGCTTTCTTT,CASSQVSSNTEAFF
-,TRBJ1-1,-,TRBV29-1,TGCAGCGTTGAGGCCGGCGGGGCGGAAGCTTTCTTT,CSVEAGGAEAFF
-,TRBJ1-1,-,TRBV9,TGTGCCAGCAGCGCCGGAGGTGAAGCTTTCTTT,CASSAGGEAFF
-,TRBJ2-2,-,TRBV4-1,TGCGCCAGCAGCCAAGACCTAGACGACGGGTCGGGTACCGGGGAGCTGTTTTTT,CASSQDLDDGSGTGELFF
-,TRBJ2-3,TRBD2,TRBV5-1,TGCGCCAGCAGCGGGGGACTAGCCTCCACAGATACGCAGTATTTT,CASSGGLASTDTQYF
once,TRBJ2-5,TRBD1,TRBV5-6,TGTGCCAGCAGCTGGGCGACAGGGGGAACCCAGTACTTC,CASSWATGGTQYF
-,TRBJ2-5,TRBD1,TRBV5-6,TGTGCCAGCAGCTCGGCATGGACAGGCTCCCAAGAGACCCAGTACTTC,CASSSAWTGSQETQYF
few,TRBJ1-5,TRBD1,TRBV19,TGTGCCAGTAGTATCCAGGGGGCTGGCAATCAGCCCCAGCATTTT,CASSIQGAGNQPQHF
few,TRBJ1-1,TRBD1,TRBV6-5,TGTGCCAGCAGCGCGACAGGGGACACTGAAGCTTTCTTT,CASSATGDTEAFF
-,TRBJ2-3,TRBD2,TRBV4-1,TGCGCCAGCAGCCCAGAGCGGGGGGGCGTTATGGATACGCAGTATTTT,CASSPERGGVMDTQYF
-,TRBJ1-4,-,TRBV6-5,TGTGCCAGCAGTTACCCCGAGAGGGAGGTAAAACTGTTTTTT,CASSYPEREVKLFF
-,TRBJ2-7,TRBD2,TRBV3-1/TRBV3-2,TGTGCCAGCAGCCTCGGACTAGCGGGGGGGACCTACGAGCAGTACTTC,CASSLGLAGGTYEQYF
-,TRBJ1-6,-,TRBV18,TGTGCCAGCTCACCACGGCAGGGGTCCTCGTCACCCCTCCACTTT,CASSPRQGSSSPLHF
-,TRBJ1-5,-,TRBV7-2,TGTGCCAGCAGCGTTGGGACGGGAGGGCAGCCCCAGCATTTT,CASSVGTGGQPQHF
many,TRBJ2-3,TRBD2,TRBV19,TGTGCCAGTAGTATAGCAGCAGCGGGGGCTGATACGCAGTATTTT,CASSIAAAGADTQYF
-,TRBJ1-2,-,TRBV27,TGTGCCAGTTCCCAGGGCTATGGCTACACCTTC,CASSQGYGYTF
-,TRBJ2-4,-,TRBV5-5,TGTGCCAGCAGCTTGGTTGTGGATCGGGTAGCCAAAAACATTCAGTACTTC,CASSLVVDRVAKNIQYF
-,TRBJ2-1,-,TRBV2,TGTGCCAGCAGCGTCGAGTTCTTC,CASSVEFF
-,TRBJ1-2,-,TRBV5-1,TGCGCCAGCAGCCCCCCGGGGAGCTATGGCTACACCTTC,CASSPPGSYGYTF
once,TRBJ2-7,TRBD2,TRBV30,TGTGCCTGGAGTGTTTCGGGAGGGAGCTACGAGCAGTACTTC,CAWSVSGGSYEQYF
-,TRBJ1-3,TRBD1,TRBV3-1/TRBV3-2,TGTGCCAGCAGCGCATTTACCGGGACAGCTGGAAACACCATATATTTT,CASSAFTGTAGNTIYF
few,TRBJ1-1,-,TRBV6-5,TGTGCCAGCATCACGCGGGGAACTGAAGCTTTCTTT,CASITRGTEAFF
-,TRBJ2-7,-,TRBV25-1,TGTGCCAGCAGTGAATTCACAAGCTCCTACGAGCAGTACTTC,CASSEFTSSYEQYF
-,TRBJ1-2,-,TRBV7-9,TGTGCCAGCAGCTTTGGTGGGGGAGGTGGCTACACCTTC,CASSFGGGGGYTF
once,TRBJ1-2,TRBD1,TRBV3-1/TRBV3-2,TGTGCCAGCAGCCAAGCTTTATCGGGACAGGTGGGCTATGGCTACACCTTC,CASSQALSGQVGYGYTF
-,TRBJ1-2,-,TRBV4-1,TGCGCCAGCAGCCAAGAAGGCAGGGCAGCCTACTATGGCTACACCTTC,CASSQEGRAAYYGYTF
-,TRBJ2-1,TRBD2,TRBV3-1/TRBV3-2,TGTGCCAGCAGCCAAGATCCGAGTGGCGGGGGGGCTCGGGAGCAGTTCTTC,CASSQDPSGGGAREQFF
-,TRBJ1-1,-,TRBV30,TGTGCCTGGAGTCTGAGCCCGCGGACTGAAGCTTTCTTT,CAWSLSPRTEAFF
many,TRBJ1-6,-,TRBV6-5,TGTGCCAGCAGTTACGTAGTCAGGGCCCGAAATTCACCCCTCCACTTT,CASSYVVRARNSPLHF
-,TRBJ1-4,TRBD1,TRBV2,TGTGCCAGCAGCGGTAGACAGGGGCCAACTAATGAAAAACTGTTTTTT,CASSGRQGPTNEKLFF
-,TRBJ2-3,TRBD1,TRBV15,TGTGCCACCAGCTCTACAGGGGCTAGCACAGATACGCAGTATTTT,CATSSTGASTDTQYF
-,TRBJ2-1,TRBD2,TRBV19,TGTGCCAGTAGTATAGGGGTTAGCGGGGGGGCAGGGCACAATGAGCAGTTCTTC,CASSIGVSGGAGHNEQFF
-,TRBJ1-3,-,TRBV9,TGTGCCAGCAGCGTAGATCAGGGAGGCGGAAACACCATATATTTT,CASSVDQGGGNTIYF
-,TRBJ2-7,TRBD2,TRBV4-2,TGTGCCAGCAGCCAAGTTGCCGGGACTAGCGGGATGCACGAGCAGTACTTC,CASSQVAGTSGMHEQYF